This TCR beta chain was identified during a study of T-cell memory formation after mild COVID-19. At the level of the study: Clusters of TCRs were largely donor specific. Study-level results: Still unconfirmed is whether the second-wave clones peaking on day 37 recognized SARS-CoV-2. While clones contracting from day 15 to 85 were balanced between CD4 and CD8, later expanders leaned CD4+.

CDR1 MNHEY and CDR2 SVGAGI come from the germline V gene. V gave up 6 bases and J gave up 5 bases; unmatched junction bases: 9. This CDR3 contains 14 residues. This clonotype came up a few times. Its target is unknown. After 5'RACE with constant-segment primers, TCR alpha and TCR beta cDNA libraries carrying sample barcodes and UMIs were obtained. In TCRdb, the 5' RACE reads were re-called with MiXCR into one record per CDR3 protein. The repertoire holds around 300,000 distinct CDR3 sequences, with just under 20% as singletons. Source material: PBMCs or a T cell subset sorted from them (not recorded which). The receptor was isolated from a man between 18 and 29 years old who had mild COVID-19 (a few samples of this study predate the infection). Cell type and time point are not known. The rearrangement links TRBV6-5 to TRBJ2-5, with TRBD2 matching over 7 bases. CDR3 in amino acids: CASSLTSRAETQYF. The CDR3 DNA sequence: TGTGCCAGCAGCCTGACTAGCCGGGCGGAGACCCAGTACTTC.